A single sample is the source of the 28 T cell receptor beta chains below, sequenced in a study of shared clonotypes between healthy human individuals. Profiled with immunoSEQ multiplex PCR; TCRdb holds only in-frame clones, not every one. Seen here are roughly 500,000 clones, 81% observed once, and the top ten hold about 13%. Sequencing was performed on PBMCs. The source is a woman between 40 and 50 years old in good health. Some clones in this sample may be carry-over from other donors' samples.

Points on this clone: A far larger clone is off by one base, so a read error is likely. The V call is TRBV6-1, the J call TRBJ2-3; D unclear. The CDR3 totals 13 residues. V was clipped by 7 bases and J by 2 bases, with 10 bases between them. CDR1 is MNHNS and CDR2 is SASEGT in the germline V gene. The CDR3 DNA sequence: TGTGCCAGCAACAGCCTATCCACAGATACGCAGTATTTT. Translation: CASNSLSTDTQYF.

Only a few counts were recorded for this clone. CDR3 nucleotide sequence: TGTGCCAGCAACGTCGGACAGGGGAGGGGTTTTGCCGGCTACACCTTC. Protein: CASNVGQGRGFAGYTF. This chain uses TRBV28 with TRBJ1-2, with 9 bases aligning to TRBD1. The CDR3 is 16 residues long. J lost 8 bases, V lost 7 bases, and 17 bases had no gene match. Per germline, CDR1 MDHEN and CDR2 SYDVKM.

As DNA, the CDR3 is TGCAGCTCAAAAAGGGGGGGGAATGAAAAACTGTTTTTT. The encoded protein is CSSKRGGNEKLFF. This sequence joins TRBV29-1 and TRBJ1-4; a weak D match, TRBD1 (6 bases). The ends were cut back, 8 bases at V and 5 bases at J, with 15 bases in the middle. CDR3 length: 13 amino acids. The germline gives CDR1 SQVTM, CDR2 ANQGSEA.

This clone has more than one count but fewer than ten. This chain joins TRBV11-3 and TRBJ1-5; no clear D gene. Between the trimmed V and J ends, which lost 1 base and 0 bases, there was a span of 16 bases. CDR3 length: 18 amino acids. Germline-derived CDR1 and CDR2 are SGHNT and YENEEA. This CDR3 is CASSLVNLDKTSNQPQHF. As DNA, the CDR3 is TGTGCCAGCAGCTTAGTAAATCTAGACAAGACTAGCAATCAGCCCCAGCATTTT. Looking up the rest from reference TRBV11-3 and TRBJ1-5 gives the full variable domain: EAGVVQSPRYKIIEKKQPVAFWCNPISGHNTLYWYLQNLGQGPELLIRYENEEAVDDSQLPKDRFSAERLKGVDSTLKIQPAELGDSAVYLCASSLVNLDKTSNQPQHFGDGTRLSIL.

V gene TRBV9 combines with J gene TRBJ2-1; either TRBD1 or TRBD2 may fit D (5 bases each). From germline, CDR1 is SGDLS and CDR2 YYNGEE. This CDR3 contains 15 residues. The V end lost 0 bases, the J end lost 6 bases, and 13 bases lay between the germline ends. The CDR3 coding sequence is TGTGCCAGCAGCGTAGAAGGGGAGCGTGGCAATGAGCAGTTCTTC. Its protein is CASSVEGERGNEQFF.

The chain uses TRBV27 and TRBJ2-7; D perhaps matches TRBD2 (6 bases). V shed 6 bases and J shed 5 bases, with 17 bases lying between them. Germline V lookup: CDR1 MNHEY, CDR2 SMNVEV (reference sequence). There are 14 residues in the CDR3. The CDR3 nucleotides read TGTGCCAGCAGGCGTACTAGCCCTAGGGACGAGCAGTACTTC. It codes for CASRRTSPRDEQYF.

J is TRBJ2-1 and V is TRBV7-8; D assignment may be TRBD1 or TRBD2 (6 bases each). The CDR3 runs 16 residues. The V end lost 1 base, the J end lost 6 bases, and 16 bases lay between the germline ends. Germline assignment: CDR1 SGHVS and CDR2 FQNEAQ. In DNA form, the CDR3 reads TGTGCCAGCAGCTTAGAGGGGGGTCTTCGTGGCAATGAGCAGTTCTTC. Translation: CASSLEGGLRGNEQFF.

Points on this clone: A much larger clone lies one base from this, so it may be a read error. This sample also contains other DNA sequences that code for the same CDR3. The chain recombines TRBV7-6 with TRBJ2-2; 7 bases are a match to TRBD2. CDR1 SGHVS and CDR2 FNYEAQ come from the germline V gene. The CDR3 is made up of 17 amino acids. The CDR3 bases are TGTGCTAGTGAGCTGCTCGGCGGCGGGAGTCTCACCGGGGAGCTGTTTTTT. It codes for CASELLGGGSLTGELFF. The whole variable domain, filled in from reference TRBV7-6 and TRBJ2-2, reads GAGVSQSPRYKVTKRGQDVALRCDPISGHVSLYWYRQALGQGPEFLTYFNYEAQQDKSGLPNDRFSAERPEGSISTLTIQRTEQRDSAMYRCASELLGGGSLTGELFFGEGSRLTVL.

Comments on this clone: One end of the junction is discordant with germline, which a read error may explain. V gene TRBV7-7 combines with J gene TRBJ1-1; D not resolved. The CDR3 is made up of 13 amino acids. Germline V gene sequence: CDR1 SSHAT, CDR2 FNYEAQ (reference sequence). The CDR3 protein is CASSQRVNTEAFF. In DNA form, the CDR3 reads TGTGCTAGCAGCCAACGAGTGAACACTGAAGCTTTCTTT. Looking up the rest from reference TRBV7-7 and TRBJ1-1 gives the full variable domain: GAGVSQSPRYKVTKRGQDVTLRCDPISSHATLYWYQQALGQGPEFLTYFNYEAQPDKSGLPSDRFSAERPEGSISTLTIQRTEQRDSAMYRCASSQRVNTEAFFGQGTRLTVV.

The chain couples TRBV6-5 to TRBJ1-1; 8 nucleotides agree with TRBD1. From germline, CDR1 is MNHEY and CDR2 SVGAGI. The CDR3 contains 15 residues. V lost 0 bases and J lost 10; bases outside the gene matches: 10. Written as DNA, the CDR3 is TGTGCCAGCAGTTACTCCGCCGGACAGGGCAATTTAGCTTTCTTT. Protein product: CASSYSAGQGNLAFF.

The chain carries TRBV5-1 and TRBJ2-7; TRBD1 matches 11 bases. Trimming removed 7 bases from V and 7 bases from J; junction bases left unmatched: 13. The CDR3 consists of 15 residues. CDR1 is SGHRS, CDR2 YFSETQ, per germline. CDR3 sequence (DNA): TGCGCCAGCCGAGGCCGGACAGGGGGCCCCTTGGAGCAGTACTTC. Amino acid sequence: CASRGRTGGPLEQYF.

This chain links TRBV28 with TRBJ2-5; tentative D call: TRBD2 (6 bases). Germline CDR1 reads MDHEN; CDR2 reads SYDVKM. The V end lost 5 bases, the J end lost 5 bases, and 18 bases lay between the germline ends. CDR3 length equals 15 residues. In DNA, the CDR3 is TGTGCCAGCAGTAAATACGCGGGGTTGCGGGAGACCCAGTACTTC. This codes for CASSKYAGLRETQYF.

The chain couples TRBV5-8 to TRBJ1-2, with 8 nucleotides matching TRBD1. Per the germline V gene, CDR1 is SGHTS and CDR2 is YDEGEE. V lost 1 base, J lost 4 bases, and 9 bases stayed unmatched. The CDR3 totals 16 residues. The CDR3 sequence: CASSLLVAGGFYGYTF. CDR3 nucleotides: TGTGCCAGCAGCTTGTTGGTGGCAGGGGGCTTCTATGGCTACACCTTC.

The V and J genes are TRBV9 and TRBJ1-4; D unclear. V was pared by 0 bases and J by 8 bases, with 11 bases between. This CDR3 spans 14 amino acids. The germline V gene encodes CDR1 SGDLS and CDR2 YYNGEE. The CDR3 nucleotides are TGTGCCAGCAGCGTAGGCCGTTTCGCAGAAAAACTGTTTTTT. Residues: CASSVGRFAEKLFF. Full variable domain (rest looked up from reference TRBV9 and TRBJ1-4): DSGVTQTPKHLITATGQRVTLRCSPRSGDLSVYWYQQSLDQGLQFLIQYYNGEERAKGNILERFSAQQFPDLHSELNLSSLELGDSALYFCASSVGRFAEKLFFGSGTQLSVL.

This chain links TRBV6-5 with TRBJ1-2, with unresolved D. The V gene's germline CDR1 is MNHEY and CDR2 SVGAGI. Trimming took 5 bases from V and 4 from J, leaving 11 bases between them. This CDR3 is built from 13 residues. CDR3 coding DNA: TGTGCCAGCAGTCCCGGGTACTCCTATGGCTACACCTTC. Protein: CASSPGYSYGYTF.

In its sample, this clone is medium-sized (0.01 to 0.1%). The V call is TRBV4-1, the J call TRBJ2-1; 9 bases fit TRBD1. This CDR3 has 17 amino acids. The junction had 9 bases not matched to a gene; V was cut back by 5 bases and J by 1 base. Germline V lookup: CDR1 MGHRA, CDR2 YSYEKL. CDR3 residues: CASSGQGSLSSYNEQFF. For the CDR3, the DNA is TGCGCCAGCAGCGGACAGGGGTCGTTGTCATCCTACAATGAGCAGTTCTTC.

About this clone: A read error is possible here, since a much larger clone lies one base away. V is TRBV6-1 and J is TRBJ2-7; D might be TRBD2 (6 bases). Germline V gene data show CDR1 as MNHNS and CDR2 as SASEGT. The CDR3 spans 15 residues. Trimming left V 1 base short and J 6 bases short, with 16 bases between. Here the CDR3 reads CASSEEEGTHVEQYF. The CDR3 DNA sequence: TGTGCCAGCAGTGAAGAGGAGGGGACGCATGTCGAGCAGTACTTC.

This chain uses TRBV25-1 with TRBJ1-4, with D possibly matching TRBD1 (5 bases). V lost 4 bases and J 0 bases, leaving 12 bases between the germline ends. CDR3 length equals 16 residues. Germline V lookup: CDR1 MGHDK, CDR2 SYGVNS. The CDR3 DNA is TGTGCCAGCAGTGTTCTTGGGGCCGCAACTAATGAAAAACTGTTTTTT. Its translation is CASSVLGAATNEKLFF.

This chain uses TRBV2 with TRBJ2-7, with D perhaps matching TRBD1 or TRBD2 (5 bases each). The V gene's germline CDR1 is SNHLY and CDR2 FYNNEI. Trimming shortened V by 7 bases and J by 3 bases, and 13 bases separated the two germline ends. This CDR3 contains 13 residues. The CDR3 loop reads CASTGTGYYEQYF. The CDR3 region has the DNA TGTGCCAGCACGGGGACCGGCTACTACGAGCAGTACTTC.

The genes are TRBV7-8 and TRBJ1-2, with D perhaps TRBD1 (6 bases). This CDR3 has 14 residues. CDR1 is SGHVS, CDR2 FQNEAQ, per germline. V dropped 3 bases and J dropped 4 bases, with 12 bases sitting between them. The CDR3 sequence is CASSFERGGYGYTF. CDR3 DNA sequence: TGTGCCAGCAGCTTTGAGAGAGGGGGCTATGGCTACACCTTC. The whole variable domain, filled in from reference TRBV7-8 and TRBJ1-2, reads GAGVSQSPRYKVAKRGQDVALRCDPISGHVSLFWYQQALGQGPEFLTYFQNEAQLDKSGLPSDRFFAERPEGSVSTLKIQRTQQEDSAVYLCASSFERGGYGYTFGSGTRLTVV.

A remark on this clone: A read error is the likely source, as a far larger clone sits one nucleotide away. This rearrangement joins TRBV7-9 to TRBJ1-1, with TRBD1 matching 10 bases. Germline CDR1 SEHNR, CDR2 FQNEAQ (reference sequence). This CDR3 contains 13 residues. The CDR3 sequence is CVSSLETGGEAFF. The DNA of the CDR3 is TGTGTCAGCAGCTTAGAGACAGGGGGCGAAGCTTTCTTT. Complete variable domain (other parts from reference TRBV7-9 and TRBJ1-1): DTGVSQNPRHKITKRGQNVTFRCDPISEHNRLYWYRQTLGQGPEFLTYFQNEAQLEKSRLLSDRFSAERPKGSFSTLEIQRTEQGDSAMYLCVSSLETGGEAFFGQGTRLTVV.

A remark on this clone: It differs at one base from a far larger clone, so likely a read error. J is TRBJ2-2 and V is TRBV28, with D possibly matching TRBD2 (6 bases). The CDR3 extends over 15 amino acids. The germline CDR1 and CDR2 sequences are MDHEN and SYDVKM. This chain's CDR3 is CASSLRKGSTGGLFF. CDR3 bases: TGTGCCAGCAGTCTTCGGAAAGGGTCCACCGGGGGGCTGTTTTTT.

V and J are TRBV11-3 and TRBJ2-2; 8 bases fit TRBD1. This CDR3 is built from 15 residues. The junction had 4 bases not matched to a gene; V was cut back by 6 bases and J by 1 base. The germline V gene has CDR1 SGHNT and CDR2 YENEEA. The CDR3, as DNA: TGTGCCAGCAGTCAAGGACAGGGGAACACCGGGGAGCTGTTTTTT. This encodes CASSQGQGNTGELFF. Supplemented by reference TRBV11-3 and TRBJ2-2, the full variable domain reads EAGVVQSPRYKIIEKKQPVAFWCNPISGHNTLYWYLQNLGQGPELLIRYENEEAVDDSQLPKDRFSAERLKGVDSTLKIQPAELGDSAVYLCASSQGQGNTGELFFGEGSRLTVL.

The chain links TRBV5-1 to TRBJ2-1, with TRBD2 identical over 16 bases. This CDR3 has 16 amino acids. J lost 10 bases, V lost 4 bases, and 8 bases had no gene match. The germline V gene has CDR1 SGHRS and CDR2 YFSETQ. CDR3 residues: CASSRTGTSGREEQFF. CDR3 coding DNA: TGCGCCAGCAGCCGAACCGGGACTAGCGGGAGGGAGGAGCAGTTCTTC.

The gene calls are TRBV28 and TRBJ1-3, with D possibly TRBD1 on 6 matching bases. The CDR3 length is 15 residues. The ends were cut back, 2 bases at V and 4 bases at J, with 12 bases in the middle. Germline CDR1 MDHEN, CDR2 SYDVKM. The CDR3 coding sequence is TGTGCCAGCAGTTTAGATGTCAGGGGAGGAAACACCATATATTTT. This gives the protein CASSLDVRGGNTIYF.

This chain connects TRBV7-7 to TRBJ2-5; D might be TRBD1 (5 bases). Per the germline V gene, CDR1 is SSHAT and CDR2 is FNYEAQ (reference sequence). The germline V and J ends were trimmed by 1 base and 2 bases, with 11 bases remaining between them. This CDR3 comprises 15 residues. Written as DNA, the CDR3 is TGTGCCAGCAGCTTAGGGGGCGTAGTACAAGAGACCCAGTACTTC. It codes for CASSLGGVVQETQYF.

This chain uses TRBV11-2 with TRBJ2-7, with D unclear. V gave up 0 bases and J gave up 1 base, with 10 bases separating them. This CDR3 spans 15 amino acids. The germline CDR1 and CDR2 sequences are SGHAT and FQNNGV. The CDR3 bases are TGTGCCAGCAGCTTAGAGGTTACAAGTTCCTACGAGCAGTACTTC. This sequence encodes CASSLEVTSSYEQYF.

The genes are TRBV5-1 and TRBJ2-7; TRBD2 aligns across 14 bases. Germline V lookup: CDR1 SGHRS, CDR2 YFSETQ. V lost 3 bases and J lost 7; bases outside the gene matches: 3. The CDR3 runs to 14 residues. The CDR3 here is CASSSGLAGGEQYF. The CDR3 DNA is TGCGCCAGCAGCTCAGGACTAGCGGGGGGTGAGCAGTACTTC.